The subject of this entry is one T cell receptor (beta chain). The data were obtained in a study of blood T cell repertoires in COVID-19. Across the whole study: The origin of the acute and convalescent COVID-19 samples was the United States, Italy and Spain. T cells, B-cell-depleted T cells, or PBMCs supplied cDNA or gDNA.

Data came from immunoSEQ multiplex PCR; TCRdb stores just in-frame clones and leaves some out. The repertoire includes approximately 100,000 clones, 65% to 85% of them detected once, and roughly 4.4% sits in the top ten. The germline gives CDR1 PRHDT, CDR2 FYEKMQ (reference sequence). CDR3 length: 14 amino acids. With V trimmed by 4 bases and J by 3 bases, 5 bases remained unmatched. This receptor was identified in a man between 60 and 75 years old with acute or convalescent COVID-19. The rearrangement links TRBV13 to TRBJ2-5; 7 bases line up with TRBD2. The sample taken for sequencing was peripheral blood. CDR3 loop: CASSSGLNKETQYF. The CDR3 coding sequence is TGTGCCAGCAGCTCGGGACTAAACAAAGAGACCCAGTACTTC.